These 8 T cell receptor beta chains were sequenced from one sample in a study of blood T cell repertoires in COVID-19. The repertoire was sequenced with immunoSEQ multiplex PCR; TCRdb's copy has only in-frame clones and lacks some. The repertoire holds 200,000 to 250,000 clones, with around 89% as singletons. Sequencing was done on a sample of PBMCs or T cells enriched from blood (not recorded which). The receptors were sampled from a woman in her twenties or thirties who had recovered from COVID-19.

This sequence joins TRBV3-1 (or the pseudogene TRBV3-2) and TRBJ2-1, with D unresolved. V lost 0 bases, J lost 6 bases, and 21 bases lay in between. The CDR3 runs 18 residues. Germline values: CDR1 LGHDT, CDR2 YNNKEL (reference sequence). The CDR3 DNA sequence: TGTGCCAGCAGCCAAGATCACGCGTTCAGGCTGGCGAGCAATGAGCAGTTCTTC. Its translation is CASSQDHAFRLASNEQFF.

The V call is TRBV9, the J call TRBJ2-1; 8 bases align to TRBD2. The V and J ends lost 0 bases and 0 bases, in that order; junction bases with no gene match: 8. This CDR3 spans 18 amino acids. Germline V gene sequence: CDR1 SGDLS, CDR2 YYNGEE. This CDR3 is CASSVDSGGLSSYNEQFF. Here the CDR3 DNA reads TGTGCCAGCAGCGTAGATTCGGGGGGGCTTAGCTCCTACAATGAGCAGTTCTTC.

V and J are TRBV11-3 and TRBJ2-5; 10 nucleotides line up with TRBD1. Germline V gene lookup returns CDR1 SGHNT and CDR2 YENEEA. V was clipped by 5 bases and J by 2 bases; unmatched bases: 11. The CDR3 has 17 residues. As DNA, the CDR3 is TGTGCCAGCAGCGCGGGACAGGGGTTTTCTTCACAAGAGACCCAGTACTTC. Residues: CASSAGQGFSSQETQYF.

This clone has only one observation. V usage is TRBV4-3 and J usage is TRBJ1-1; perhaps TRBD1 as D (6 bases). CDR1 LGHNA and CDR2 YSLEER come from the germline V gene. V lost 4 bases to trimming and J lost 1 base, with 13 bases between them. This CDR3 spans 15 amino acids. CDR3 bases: TGCGCCAGCAGCCGAGGACAGTTCGAGAACACTGAAGCTTTCTTT. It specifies CASSRGQFENTEAFF.

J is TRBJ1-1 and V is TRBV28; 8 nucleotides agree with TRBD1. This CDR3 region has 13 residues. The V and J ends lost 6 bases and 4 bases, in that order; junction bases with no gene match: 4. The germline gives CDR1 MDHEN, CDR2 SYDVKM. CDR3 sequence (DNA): TGTGCCAGCAGAACGGACAGGGCCACTGAAGCTTTCTTT. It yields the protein CASRTDRATEAFF.

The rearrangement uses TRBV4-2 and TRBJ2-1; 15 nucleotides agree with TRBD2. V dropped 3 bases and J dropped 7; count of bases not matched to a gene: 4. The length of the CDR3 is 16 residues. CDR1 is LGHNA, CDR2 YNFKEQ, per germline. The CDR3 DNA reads TGTGCCAGCAGCCAGGCCGGGACTAGCGGGAGGAATGAGCAGTTCTTC. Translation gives CASSQAGTSGRNEQFF.

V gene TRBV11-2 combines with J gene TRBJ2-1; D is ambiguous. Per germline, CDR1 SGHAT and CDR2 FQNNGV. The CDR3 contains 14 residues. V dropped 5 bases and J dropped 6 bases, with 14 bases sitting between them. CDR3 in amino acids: CASSREAWVNEQFF. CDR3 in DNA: TGTGCCAGCAGCCGAGAGGCGTGGGTCAATGAGCAGTTCTTC.

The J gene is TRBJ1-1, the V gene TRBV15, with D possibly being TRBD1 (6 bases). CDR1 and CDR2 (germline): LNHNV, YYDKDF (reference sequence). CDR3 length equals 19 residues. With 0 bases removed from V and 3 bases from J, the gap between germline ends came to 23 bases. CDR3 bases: TGTGCCACCAGCAGAGATTTGGGGCGACTCAGGGGCCGGGACACTGAAGCTTTCTTT. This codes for CATSRDLGRLRGRDTEAFF.